The entry below gives a single T cell receptor (beta chain) sequence along with its context. This specimen comes from a study of blood T cell repertoires in COVID-19. Generated by immunoSEQ multiplex PCR, the TCRdb table keeps only in-frame clones and is missing some. The sample includes 95,000 to 150,000 clones, about 90% of them seen just once. Looked up from germline, CDR1 is SEHNR and CDR2 is FQNEAQ (reference sequence). This CDR3 is 13 amino acids long. V gave up 3 bases and J gave up 6 bases; unmatched junction bases: 3. This receptor was obtained from a woman aged 60-75 years with COVID-19, enrolled during active disease. The sequenced material came from peripheral blood. The chain couples TRBV7-9 to TRBJ1-2; 8 bases fit TRBD1. The CDR3 nucleotides are TGTGCCAGCAGCTTTGACAGGGGCCATGGCTACACCTTC. The encoded protein is CASSFDRGHGYTF.